The 32 T cell receptor beta chains below were found in one sample sequenced in a study of shared clonotypes between healthy human individuals. Using immunoSEQ multiplex PCR, the repertoire was profiled, and TCRdb retains in-frame clones only, with some absent. The sample holds roughly 2,000,000 clones; over 85% are singletons and the top ten take more than 1.5%. CD45RO negativity and positive selection for CCR7 defined naive CD8 cells, a population that excluded terminally differentiated effector memory CD45RA+ cells. Specimen: naive CD8+ T cells from PBMCs. Receptor source: a man between 18 and 29 years old in good health. Some clones in this sample may be carry-over from other donors' samples.

V usage is TRBV6-5 and J usage is TRBJ1-2; 10 bases fit TRBD1. Trimming removed 4 bases from V and 6 bases from J; junction bases left unmatched: 8. The CDR3 has 15 residues. In germline, CDR1 is MNHEY, CDR2 SVGAGI. CDR3 protein: CASSFTGTGVNGYTF. CDR3 sequence (DNA): TGTGCCAGCAGTTTTACCGGGACAGGGGTTAATGGCTACACCTTC.

For this clone: Other nucleotide sequences in the sample specify the same CDR3. The chain combines TRBV13 with TRBJ1-3; D remains ambiguous. This CDR3 spans 11 amino acids. Germline lookup yields CDR1 PRHDT and CDR2 FYEKMQ (reference sequence). Trimming cost V 8 bases and J 2 bases, with 4 bases left between them. CDR3 DNA sequence: TGTGCCAGCCGAACTGGAAACACCATATATTTT. Its translation: CASRTGNTIYF.

This clone was observed a single time. This sequence joins TRBV9 and TRBJ2-7; 7 nucleotides match TRBD1. With V trimmed by 3 bases and J by 4 bases, 7 bases remained unmatched. This CDR3 has 14 residues. CDR1 is SGDLS and CDR2 is YYNGEE in the germline V gene. The CDR3: CASSAGQVGYEQYF. CDR3 nucleotide sequence: TGTGCCAGCAGCGCCGGACAGGTGGGTTACGAGCAGTACTTC.

The chain recombines TRBV11-1 with TRBJ1-3; D gene uncertain. Germline CDR1 reads SGHAT; CDR2 reads FQDESV (reference sequence). V lost 3 bases, J lost 3 bases, and 3 bases lay in between. The CDR3 has 12 amino acids. The CDR3 sequence: CASSFFGNTIYF. The CDR3 DNA reads as TGTGCCAGCAGCTTTTTTGGAAACACCATATATTTT.

The chain has TRBV28 and TRBJ2-3; D is unresolved. The CDR3 is 14 residues long. The V and J ends lost 6 bases and 1 base respectively, with 11 bases between them. Germline CDR1 reads MDHEN; CDR2 reads SYDVKM. CDR3 protein: CASRNRAGTDTQYF. CDR3 in DNA: TGTGCCAGCAGGAACCGGGCTGGCACAGATACGCAGTATTTT.

The chain joins TRBV28 to TRBJ1-5; no clear D gene. The CDR3 has 15 residues. Germline loops: CDR1 MDHEN, CDR2 SYDVKM. Trimming removed 7 bases at V and 0 bases at J, with 13 bases between. The chain's CDR3 is CASTNSAYSNQPQHF. In DNA form, the CDR3 reads TGTGCCAGCACCAACAGCGCTTATAGCAATCAGCCCCAGCATTTT.

The chain joins TRBV18 to TRBJ2-7; no clear D. The CDR3 loop spans 16 amino acids. Germline V gives CDR1 KGHSH, CDR2 LQKENI. Between the trimmed V and J ends, which lost 3 bases and 6 bases, there was a span of 21 bases. The CDR3: CASSPTPGLIPIEQYF. The DNA of the CDR3 is TGTGCCAGCTCACCCACCCCGGGCCTCATCCCCATCGAGCAGTACTTC. Full variable domain (outside the CDR3, taken from reference TRBV18 and TRBJ2-7): NAGVMQNPRHLVRRRGQEARLRCSPMKGHSHVYWYRQLPEEGLKFMVYLQKENIIDESGMPKERFSAEFPKEGPSILRIQQVVRGDSAAYFCASSPTPGLIPIEQYFGPGTRLTVT.

Here the CDR3 reads CASSDGGPLGDTQYF. The CDR3 DNA is TGCGCCAGCAGTGATGGAGGGCCCCTTGGAGATACGCAGTATTTT. The chain joins TRBV10-1 to TRBJ2-3, with D perhaps TRBD2 (6 bases). Germline loops: CDR1 WNHNN, CDR2 SYGVQD (reference sequence). The CDR3 totals 15 residues. V was shortened by 3 bases and J by 5 bases, with 15 bases between the two germline ends.

The chain combines TRBV5-1 with TRBJ2-3; no reliable D call. CDR1 and CDR2 from the germline V gene are SGHRS and YFSETQ. This CDR3 spans 16 amino acids. V lost 1 base to trimming and J lost 1 base, with 13 bases between them. In DNA form, the CDR3 reads TGCGCCAGCAGCTTGCCCCAGGCCCTGGGCACAGATACGCAGTATTTT. It specifies CASSLPQALGTDTQYF.

The chain uses TRBV5-1 and TRBJ2-7; D is unresolved. Trimming cost V 7 bases and J 0 bases, with 8 bases left between them. CDR1 is SGHRS, CDR2 YFSETQ, per germline. The CDR3 consists of 12 residues. The CDR3 sequence: CASRTSSYEQYF. The CDR3 bases are TGCGCCAGCCGAACCTCCTCCTACGAGCAGTACTTC.

V and J are TRBV28 and TRBJ1-5; tentatively, D is TRBD1 (5 bases). The V and J ends lost 3 bases and 6 bases respectively, with 15 bases between them. This CDR3 has 15 residues. Germline assignment: CDR1 MDHEN and CDR2 SYDVKM. As DNA, the CDR3 is TGTGCCAGCAGTTTTGCAGGGAACCCGACTCAGCCCCAGCATTTT. As protein: CASSFAGNPTQPQHF. The whole variable domain, remainder taken from reference TRBV28 and TRBJ1-5, is DVKVTQSSRYLVKRTGEKVFLECVQDMDHENMFWYRQDPGLGLRLIYFSYDVKMKEKGDIPEGYSVSREKKERFSLILESASTNQTSMYLCASSFAGNPTQPQHFGDGTRLSIL.

The chain is built from TRBV4-2 and TRBJ2-7; D not certain. Germline values: CDR1 LGHNA, CDR2 YNFKEQ. The CDR3 consists of 14 residues. Trimming left V 0 bases short and J 3 bases short, with 9 bases between. CDR3 sequence reads: CASSQEQHIYEQYF. The CDR3 region has the DNA TGTGCCAGCAGCCAAGAACAACACATCTACGAGCAGTACTTC.

The chain uses TRBV13 and TRBJ1-2; D is perhaps TRBD1 (5 bases). Trimming removed 4 bases from V and 1 base from J, with 13 bases in between. CDR3 length equals 15 residues. In germline, CDR1 is PRHDT, CDR2 FYEKMQ (reference sequence). CDR3 amino acids: CASSSRQPNNYGYTF. The CDR3 nucleotides read TGTGCCAGCAGCTCCCGACAGCCGAATAACTATGGCTACACCTTC.

The chain employs TRBV13 and TRBJ2-7, with TRBD2 matching 8 bases. The CDR3 runs 16 residues. Germline V gene sequence: CDR1 PRHDT, CDR2 FYEKMQ (reference sequence). Trimming took 2 bases from V and 5 from J; bases not matched to a gene: 11. The DNA of the CDR3 is TGTGCCAGCAGCTTATTGGACGGGAGGGCCGGGAACGAGCAGTACTTC. Its protein is CASSLLDGRAGNEQYF.

The CDR3, as DNA: TGTGCCAGCAGCTTAGTAGGACTAGCGGGAAACAATGAGCAGTTCTTC. Translated: CASSLVGLAGNNEQFF. The chain carries TRBV11-2 and TRBJ2-1, with 12 bases aligning to TRBD2. After removal of 1 base from V and 5 bases from J, the junction contained 3 bases not matched to a gene. The CDR3 runs to 16 residues. The V gene's germline CDR1 is SGHAT and CDR2 FQNNGV.

The genes are TRBV15 and TRBJ2-3, with 13 bases that match TRBD2. CDR1 and CDR2 (germline): LNHNV, YYDKDF (reference sequence). This CDR3 contains 16 residues. V was clipped by 5 bases and J by 2 bases; unmatched bases: 4. DNA of the CDR3: TGTGCCACCAGCGGGGGACTAGCGGGAAACACAGATACGCAGTATTTT. It encodes CATSGGLAGNTDTQYF.

The gene calls are TRBV5-5 and TRBJ2-1; TRBD2 matches 15 bases. V lost 0 bases and J lost 5; bases outside the gene matches: 6. From germline, CDR1 is SGHKS and CDR2 YYEKEE (reference sequence). The CDR3 runs 18 residues. CDR3 coding DNA: TGTGCCAGCAGCTTGGTAGGACTAGCGGGAGGGAGGAACAATGAGCAGTTCTTC. Amino acids: CASSLVGLAGGRNNEQFF.

V gene TRBV2 combines with J gene TRBJ1-4, with D possibly matching TRBD1 (5 bases). CDR1 and CDR2 from the germline V gene are SNHLY and FYNNEI. The CDR3 runs to 15 residues. Trimming took off 6 bases at V and 5 bases at J, with 16 bases between the two ends. CDR3 in DNA: TGTGCCAGCAGACGGCAGGGCGGACTAAATGAAAAACTGTTTTTT. This encodes CASRRQGGLNEKLFF. The variable domain in full, with the rest retrieved from reference TRBV2 and TRBJ1-4, is EPEVTQTPSHQVTQMGQEVILRCVPISNHLYFYWYRQILGQKVEFLVSFYNNEISEKSEIFDDQFSVERPDGSNFTLKIRSTKLEDSAMYFCASRRQGGLNEKLFFGSGTQLSVL.

The rearrangement uses TRBV7-8 and TRBJ1-1, with D maybe TRBD1 (6 bases). V lost 5 bases and J lost 8, with 15 bases in between. The germline V gene encodes CDR1 SGHVS and CDR2 FQNEAQ. This CDR3 contains 13 residues. The CDR3 DNA reads TGTGCCAGCAGCGTAAAAGTCCAGGGGGAAGCTTTCTTT. Translated: CASSVKVQGEAFF.

V usage is TRBV2 and J usage is TRBJ2-3; maybe TRBD2 (5 bases). In germline, CDR1 is SNHLY, CDR2 FYNNEI. This CDR3 region has 17 residues. Between the trimmed V and J ends, which lost 3 bases and 2 bases, there was a span of 18 bases. CDR3 amino acids: CASSDGKTVLNTDTQYF. The CDR3 DNA reads as TGTGCCAGCAGTGACGGGAAGACCGTATTAAACACAGATACGCAGTATTTT.

The genes are TRBV27 and TRBJ2-2; the match to TRBD2 covers 9 bases. Per the germline V gene, CDR1 is MNHEY and CDR2 is SMNVEV (reference sequence). This CDR3 has 20 amino acids. J was trimmed by 3 bases and V by 4 bases; bases with no gene match: 18. The CDR3 DNA follows: TGTGCCAGCAGTTCCCAGGGGATGTCGCTAGCGGGAAGATACACCGGGGAGCTGTTTTTT. The encoded protein is CASSSQGMSLAGRYTGELFF.

This clone appeared a single time. The V and J genes are TRBV27 and TRBJ2-4, with D perhaps being TRBD1 or TRBD2 (5 bases each). This CDR3 comprises 16 residues. V lost 4 bases and J lost 5, with 18 bases in between. CDR1 MNHEY and CDR2 SMNVEV come from the germline V gene (reference sequence). CDR3 region: CASSYGRGVGENIQYF. DNA for the CDR3: TGTGCCAGCAGTTACGGGCGAGGGGTTGGTGAAAACATTCAGTACTTC.

The chain employs TRBV11-2 and TRBJ2-1; 7 nucleotides line up with TRBD2. V shed 3 bases and J 9 bases; nucleotides not matched to a gene: 8. Per the germline V gene, CDR1 is SGHAT and CDR2 is FQNNGV. The length of the CDR3 is 14 residues. The CDR3, as DNA: TGTGCCAGCAGCTTGGGGGGAGGGCCGGGTGAGCAGTTCTTC. Translation: CASSLGGGPGEQFF. The whole variable domain, filled in from reference TRBV11-2 and TRBJ2-1, reads EAGVAQSPRYKIIEKRQSVAFWCNPISGHATLYWYQQILGQGPKLLIQFQNNGVVDDSQLPKDRFSAERLKGVDSTLKIQPAKLEDSAVYLCASSLGGGPGEQFFGPGTRLTVL.

The rearrangement joins TRBV4-2 to TRBJ1-1, with D tentatively TRBD1 (6 bases). V lost 1 base, J lost 0 bases, and 9 bases lay in between. The CDR3 contains 15 residues. Germline assignment: CDR1 LGHNA and CDR2 YNFKEQ. CDR3 sequence: CASSQGTGLNTEAFF. In nucleotides, the CDR3 is TGTGCCAGCAGCCAAGGAACAGGGTTGAACACTGAAGCTTTCTTT.

The chain joins TRBV30 to TRBJ2-1; D gene ambiguous. The CDR3 length is 13 residues. In germline, CDR1 is GTSNPN, CDR2 SVGIG (reference sequence). The V end was cut by 4 bases, the J end by 6 bases, with 13 bases between. The CDR3 coding sequence is TGTGCCTGGACCCCCGGGTTCCGCAATGAGCAGTTCTTC. Its translation: CAWTPGFRNEQFF.

As concerns this clone: At the DNA level, this CDR3 is encoded by other sequences in the same sample as well. The chain employs TRBV29-1 and TRBJ1-1; D remains ambiguous. V was clipped by 4 bases and J by 4 bases, with 13 bases between them. Germline V lookup: CDR1 SQVTM, CDR2 ANQGSEA. The CDR3 spans 13 residues. The CDR3 sequence: CSVVTGLSTEAFF. CDR3 sequence (DNA): TGCAGCGTTGTAACGGGCTTGAGCACTGAAGCTTTCTTT.

The table lists this clone with a count of one. V and J are TRBV5-6 and TRBJ2-2; possibly TRBD2 for D (5 bases). Germline V gene sequence: CDR1 SGHDT, CDR2 YYEEEE. Trimming shortened V by 3 bases and J by 3 bases, and 6 bases separated the two germline ends. The CDR3 is 13 amino acids. The CDR3 loop is CASSWGDTGELFF. The CDR3 coding sequence is TGTGCCAGCAGCTGGGGAGACACCGGGGAGCTGTTTTTT. Supplemented by reference TRBV5-6 and TRBJ2-2, the full variable domain reads DAGVTQSPTHLIKTRGQQVTLRCSPKSGHDTVSWYQQALGQGPQFIFQYYEEEERQRGNFPDRFSGHQFPNYSSELNVNALLLGDSALYLCASSWGDTGELFFGEGSRLTVL.

The chain carries TRBV7-9 and TRBJ2-1; D is undetermined. The ends were cut back, 1 base at V and 7 bases at J, with 11 bases in the middle. This CDR3 comprises 14 residues. The germline gives CDR1 SEHNR, CDR2 FQNEAQ (reference sequence). This CDR3 is CASSLVGWDNEQFF. The CDR3 nucleotides read TGTGCCAGCAGCTTAGTGGGTTGGGATAATGAGCAGTTCTTC.

The V and J genes are TRBV7-3 and TRBJ2-1; D may correspond to TRBD1 or TRBD2 (6 bases each). Trimming shortened V by 5 bases and J by 10 bases, and 12 bases separated the two germline ends. Per the germline V gene, CDR1 is SGHTA and CDR2 is FQGTGA. CDR3 length: 12 residues. The CDR3 protein is CASSAPGGEQFF. For the CDR3, the DNA is TGTGCCAGCAGCGCCCCCGGGGGCGAGCAGTTCTTC.

The chain links TRBV6-6 to TRBJ2-1; D call uncertain. Trimming shortened V by 5 bases and J by 5 bases, and 1 base separated the two germline ends. Germline V gene lookup returns CDR1 MNHNY and CDR2 SVGAGI (reference sequence). CDR3 length equals 10 residues. The DNA for the CDR3 is TGTGCCAGCAGTCACAATGAGCAGTTCTTC. This codes for CASSHNEQFF.

This clone was picked up one time. The chain employs TRBV27 and TRBJ2-7; D not resolved. Trimming left V 3 bases short and J 6 bases short, with 12 bases between. The CDR3 loop spans 13 amino acids. Per germline, CDR1 MNHEY and CDR2 SMNVEV (reference sequence). The CDR3 DNA reads as TGTGCCAGCAGTTTCGGGCCTGGTCTCGAGCAGTACTTC. Its protein is CASSFGPGLEQYF.

The V and J genes are TRBV19 and TRBJ2-3; 11 bases are shared with TRBD2. The CDR3 covers 19 residues. V shed 2 bases, J shed 6 bases, and the junction held 16 bases outside the gene matches. Germline lookup yields CDR1 LNHDA and CDR2 SQIVND (reference sequence). CDR3 sequence: CASSIPPPLAGEIGDTQYF. Written as DNA, the CDR3 is TGTGCCAGTAGTATACCCCCTCCACTAGCGGGAGAGATCGGGGATACGCAGTATTTT.